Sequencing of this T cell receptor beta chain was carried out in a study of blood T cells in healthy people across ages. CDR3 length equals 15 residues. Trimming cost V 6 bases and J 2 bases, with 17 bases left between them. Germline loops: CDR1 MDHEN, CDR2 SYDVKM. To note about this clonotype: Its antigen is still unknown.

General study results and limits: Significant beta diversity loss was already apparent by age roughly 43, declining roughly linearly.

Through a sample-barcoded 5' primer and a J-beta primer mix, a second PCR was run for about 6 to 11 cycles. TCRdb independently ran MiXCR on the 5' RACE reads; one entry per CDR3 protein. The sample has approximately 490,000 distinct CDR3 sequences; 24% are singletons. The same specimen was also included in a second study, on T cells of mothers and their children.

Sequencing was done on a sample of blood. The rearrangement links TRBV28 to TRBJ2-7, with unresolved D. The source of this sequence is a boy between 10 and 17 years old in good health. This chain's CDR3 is CASSPQQVQAYEQYF. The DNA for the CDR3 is TGTGCCAGCAGCCCACAGCAGGTCCAGGCCTACGAGCAGTACTTC.